This section outlines one TCR beta chain sequence together with its context. The target antigen is unknown. Sequencing used immunoSEQ multiplex PCR; TCRdb keeps in-frame clones, though not all of them. The table lists 65,000 to 85,000 clones, roughly 76% of them singletons. This sample stems from a study of radiotherapy plus CTLA-4 blockade in lung cancer. Overall study: Overall, 15% to 20% of patients showed an objective response, while approximately 30% attained disease control.

The germline V gene encodes CDR1 SGHNT and CDR2 YYREEE (reference sequence). V lost 4 bases to trimming and J lost 0 bases; unmatched junction nucleotides: 14. CDR3 size: 18 residues. Broader study findings: Expansion of tumor-derived TCR clones was observed in blood after radiotherapy plus ipilimumab. Early blood T cell clone dynamics reportedly forecast response best, with interferon-beta.

The TCR was taken from a human donor with non-small cell lung cancer whose response to radiotherapy plus ipilimumab could not be evaluated. Some clones in this sample may be carry-over from other donors' samples. V and J are TRBV5-4 and TRBJ2-7; the match to TRBD2 covers 9 bases. Sequencing was performed on peripheral blood, taken from a patient treated with radiotherapy plus ipilimumab. CDR3 region: CASSRQKGGGEHSYEQYF. DNA for the CDR3: TGTGCCAGCAGCCGGCAGAAGGGCGGGGGGGAACACTCCTACGAGCAGTACTTC.